This is a list of T cell receptor beta chains from one sample in a study of T cell responses to AZD1222 COVID-19 vaccine. TCRdb keeps only in-frame clones here, not all; method: immunoSEQ multiplex PCR. The sample includes some 96,000 clones, roughly 86% of them seen just once. Source: peripheral blood, taken 28 days after the second AZD1222 dose. These receptors were collected from an adult who received the AZD1222 COVID-19 vaccine. CDR3s include the opening cysteine and the closing phenylalanine or tryptophan. Each record gives: J gene, V gene, clone size, D gene, CDR3 protein, CDR3 DNA. A D gene is named only where the DNA matches it firmly. Some rows mark clone size as missing; the rest say once, few, many or name a class of expanded clone.

TRBJ2-2,TRBV28,.,.,CASIPGQHTGELFF,TGTGCCAGCATCCCCGGGCAGCACACCGGGGAGCTGTTTTTT
TRBJ1-2,TRBV10-1,.,.,CASSERPDSGYTF,TGCGCCAGCAGTGAGCGCCCGGACTCTGGCTACACCTTC
TRBJ2-7,TRBV3-1/TRBV3-2,.,TRBD2,CASSPRGSGRYEQYF,TGTGCCAGCAGCCCCCGGGGCAGCGGGAGGTACGAGCAGTACTTC
TRBJ2-3,TRBV23-1,.,TRBD2,CASSQSVILAGVTDTQYF,TGCGCCAGCAGTCAATCGGTTATCTTGGCGGGGGTCACAGATACGCAGTATTTT
TRBJ2-7,TRBV9,.,.,CATGSLFGEQYF,TGTGCCACAGGGAGCTTATTCGGCGAGCAGTACTTC
TRBJ2-7,TRBV11-2,.,.,CASSPMRSGIEQYF,TGTGCCAGCAGTCCGATGCGATCGGGGATCGAGCAGTACTTC
TRBJ2-7,TRBV2,few,.,CASSERTGSYEQYF,TGTGCCAGCAGTGAACGGACGGGCTCCTACGAGCAGTACTTC
TRBJ1-3,TRBV29-1,.,TRBD1,CSVEEGYLDRPGNTIYF,TGCAGCGTTGAAGAAGGGTATTTGGACAGGCCTGGAAACACCATATATTTT
TRBJ1-1,TRBV25-1,.,.,CASTIGVGTEAFF,TGTGCCAGTACGATAGGGGTAGGCACTGAAGCTTTCTTT
TRBJ1-2,TRBV28,.,.,CASSRGDIYGYTF,TGTGCCAGCAGCCGGGGGGACATCTATGGCTACACCTTC
TRBJ1-2,TRBV5-5,.,TRBD1,CASLGRGRDYGYTF,TGTGCCAGCTTGGGCAGGGGGCGCGACTATGGCTACACCTTC
TRBJ1-1,TRBV19,.,.,CASSMTWDSSEAFF,TGTGCCAGTAGTATGACTTGGGACTCCAGTGAAGCTTTCTTT
TRBJ1-4,TRBV5-1,once,.,CASRWDSGSTNEKLFF,TGCGCCAGCAGGTGGGACTCCGGTTCAACTAATGAAAAACTGTTTTTT
TRBJ1-1,TRBV19,.,.,CASSIPRGLNTEAFF,TGTGCCAGTAGTATCCCCCGGGGACTGAACACTGAAGCTTTCTTT